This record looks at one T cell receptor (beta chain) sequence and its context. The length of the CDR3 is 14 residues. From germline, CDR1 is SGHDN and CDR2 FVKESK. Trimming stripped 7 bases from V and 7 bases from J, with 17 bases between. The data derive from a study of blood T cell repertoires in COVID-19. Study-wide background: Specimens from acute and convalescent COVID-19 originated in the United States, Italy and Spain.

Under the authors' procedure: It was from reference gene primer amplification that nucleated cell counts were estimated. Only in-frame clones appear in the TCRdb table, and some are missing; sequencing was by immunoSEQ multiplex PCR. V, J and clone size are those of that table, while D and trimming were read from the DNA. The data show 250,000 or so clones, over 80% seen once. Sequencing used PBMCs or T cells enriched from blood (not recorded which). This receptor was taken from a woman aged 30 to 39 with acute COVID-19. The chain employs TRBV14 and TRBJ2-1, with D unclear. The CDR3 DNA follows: TGTGCCAGCAATACCCACGCCGGTCTAAATGAGCAGTTCTTC. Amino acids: CASNTHAGLNEQFF.